This T cell receptor (beta chain) originates from a study of spatial heterogeneity in lung cancer. Study background: Fewer alpha-chain than beta-chain sequences were consistently detected.

For this clonotype: Within a library made for alpha chains, this beta chain is off target, and its count is uninformative.

From germline, CDR1 is LNHDA and CDR2 SQIVND (reference sequence). Trimming took 3 bases from V and 5 from J; bases not matched to a gene: 7. This CDR3 has 15 residues. TCRdb itself ran the 5' RACE reads through MiXCR, one entry per CDR3 protein. Altogether around 4,000 distinct CDR3 sequences are present, roughly 35% being singletons, with the ten largest covering 35% to 40%. Regarding time point: sample taken at primary tumor resection. Unsorted whole RNA from tumor, nontumor lung or frozen PBMC underwent sequencing. The sequences come from PBMCs, collected at surgery. The TCR comes from a male donor with early-stage non-small cell lung cancer. The V call is TRBV19, the J call TRBJ2-1; 7 bases line up with TRBD2. The CDR3 here is CASSMGGALHNEQFF. CDR3 coding DNA: TGTGCCAGTAGTATGGGAGGGGCCCTCCACAATGAGCAGTTCTTC.